This TCR beta chain is from a study of blood T cell repertoires in COVID-19. Trimming removed 6 bases from V and 10 bases from J, with 19 bases in between. The CDR3 has 15 amino acids. CDR1 and CDR2 (germline): LNHDA, SQIVND (reference sequence). The protocol was immunoSEQ multiplex PCR, while the TCRdb copy is restricted to in-frame clones and leaves out a portion. The sample lists about 230,000 clones; over 80% were seen once. The specimen sequenced was peripheral blood. The rearrangement uses TRBV19 and TRBJ1-6; perhaps TRBD1 as D (5 bases). This clonotype was sampled from a man aged 40-55 years with acute or convalescent COVID-19. The CDR3 loop reads CASSRISGTSSPLHF. The CDR3 coding sequence is TGTGCCAGTAGCCGCATCTCGGGGACTTCCTCACCCCTCCACTTT.